The entry below gives a single T cell receptor (beta chain) sequence along with its context. What it recognizes is unknown. PCR employed 60 Vbeta and 13 Jbeta primers. Measured with immunoSEQ multiplex PCR; TCRdb has only the in-frame clones, and not every one. The table records fewer than 110,000 clones, about 77% of them present only once. This specimen belongs to a study of cytomegalovirus exposure and HLA in healthy donors. In the study overall: Of roughly 400 genotyped donors, roughly 80% clustered with self-reported Caucasian donors.

Study-level points and caveats: The study flagged about 150 TCR beta chains as cytomegalovirus-associated.

CDR1 and CDR2 (germline): PRHDT, FYEKMQ (reference sequence). The length of the CDR3 is 14 residues. Trimming took 1 base from V and 6 from J; bases not matched to a gene: 5. Sequenced sample: PBMCs. The TCR originated in a woman under 30 in good health and CMV-seropositive. The chain employs TRBV13 and TRBJ2-7, with 8 bases lining up with TRBD2. CDR3 region: CASSLAAGVGEQYF. CDR3 sequence (DNA): TGTGCCAGCAGCTTAGCAGCGGGGGTTGGCGAGCAGTACTTC.